Listed here are 10 T cell receptor beta chains from one sample, sequenced in a study of PD-L1 blockade in urothelial cancer. Assay used: immunoSEQ multiplex PCR; TCRdb lists only in-frame clones, some missing. The sample yields about 40,000 clones, approximately 88% seen once. Documented time point: peripheral blood 6 weeks after treatment start. This specimen consisted of PBMCs, obtained around atezolizumab (anti-PD-L1) treatment. The receptors were gathered from a man aged 35 to 55 with urothelial cancer.

V is TRBV30 and J is TRBJ2-3; TRBD2 agrees at 9 bases. The CDR3 has 16 residues. The germline CDR1 and CDR2 sequences are GTSNPN and SVGIG (reference sequence). The ends lost 0 bases at V and 6 bases at J; junction bases unmatched: 10. CDR3 DNA sequence: TGTGCCTGGAGTGTTAGGGGACTAGCTGGTTCCGATACGCAGTATTTT. Amino acids: CAWSVRGLAGSDTQYF.

CDR3: CASSLPRLAGGPDTQYF. The CDR3 nucleotides read TGTGCCAGCAGTTTACCCCGCCTAGCGGGAGGACCAGATACGCAGTATTTT. This chain joins TRBV28 and TRBJ2-3; the match to TRBD2 covers 11 bases. Trimming took 2 bases from V and 4 from J; bases not matched to a gene: 8. Germline V gene lookup returns CDR1 MDHEN and CDR2 SYDVKM. CDR3 length equals 17 residues.

This rearrangement joins TRBV5-1 to TRBJ2-4; 7 nucleotides match TRBD2. The CDR3 loop spans 14 amino acids. Germline V gene lookup returns CDR1 SGHRS and CDR2 YFSETQ. J was trimmed by 6 bases and V by 2 bases; bases with no gene match: 5. The CDR3 coding sequence is TGCGCCAGCAGCTTTGAGGGAGGGTTAAACATTCAGTACTTC. The encoded protein is CASSFEGGLNIQYF. Variable domain in full (rest from reference TRBV5-1 and TRBJ2-4): KAGVTQTPRYLIKTRGQQVTLSCSPISGHRSVSWYQQTPGQGLQFLFEYFSETQRNKGNFPGRFSGRQFSNSRSEMNVSTLELGDSALYLCASSFEGGLNIQYFGAGTRLSVL.

The chain joins TRBV27 to TRBJ2-3; 8 bases are a match to TRBD1. The CDR3 runs 15 residues. CDR1 and CDR2 (germline): MNHEY, SMNVEV (reference sequence). Trimming took 4 bases from V and 3 from J; bases not matched to a gene: 6. The CDR3 reads CASSSLGTGTDTQYF. The DNA of the CDR3 is TGTGCCAGCAGTTCTTTAGGGACAGGTACAGATACGCAGTATTTT.

J is TRBJ1-1 and V is TRBV7-2, with 12 bases aligning to TRBD1. This CDR3 region has 13 residues. The J segment lost 10 bases and the V segment lost 6 bases, leaving 6 bases of the junction unmatched. CDR1 is SGHTA, CDR2 FQGNSA, per germline. The CDR3 nucleotides are TGTGCCAGCAGACTGGGACAGGGGGCTGCAGCTTTCTTT. As protein: CASRLGQGAAAFF.

This clone was seen a handful of times. The chain links TRBV7-9 to TRBJ2-3, with 7 bases fitting TRBD2. Looked up from germline, CDR1 is SEHNR and CDR2 is FQNEAQ (reference sequence). V trimming: 2 bases; J trimming: 6 bases; junction bases outside the gene matches: 5. The CDR3 sequence is 14 residues long. CDR3 DNA sequence: TGTGCCAGCAGCTTACAGGTGGGAGGGGATACGCAGTATTTT. This sequence encodes CASSLQVGGDTQYF. Using reference TRBV7-9 and TRBJ2-3 for the parts outside the CDR3, the full variable domain is DTGVSQNPRHKITKRGQNVTFRCDPISEHNRLYWYRQTLGQGPEFLTYFQNEAQLEKSRLLSDRFSAERPKGSFSTLEIQRTEQGDSAMYLCASSLQVGGDTQYFGPGTRLTVL.

This clone is a singleton in its sample. The CDR3 spells CASSLTSGGRNEQFF. The CDR3 DNA is TGTGCCAGCAGCTTGACTAGCGGGGGTCGGAATGAGCAGTTCTTC. This rearrangement joins TRBV28 to TRBJ2-1; the match to TRBD2 covers 12 bases. The CDR3 spans 15 residues. Germline trimming cut 6 bases from V and 7 bases from J; bases unmatched to any gene: 7. The germline V gene has CDR1 MDHEN and CDR2 SYDVKM.

In its sample, this clone ranks as medium-sized. The chain joins TRBV10-3 to TRBJ2-7; unclear D gene. The CDR3 consists of 12 residues. Germline CDR1 is ENHRY and CDR2 is SYGVKD. The V end was cut by 3 bases, the J end by 0 bases, with 3 bases between. This CDR3 is CAISDSSYEQYF. The CDR3 DNA sequence: TGTGCCATCAGTGACTCCTCCTACGAGCAGTACTTC.

The chain links TRBV2 to TRBJ2-1, with a weak D call TRBD2 (6 bases). This CDR3 contains 15 residues. Germline V gene sequence: CDR1 SNHLY, CDR2 FYNNEI. The V end lost 2 bases, the J end lost 3 bases, and 11 bases lay between the germline ends. CDR3 region: CASSEPTGLYNEQFF. For the CDR3, the DNA is TGTGCCAGCAGTGAACCGACGGGACTCTACAATGAGCAGTTCTTC.

The chain links TRBV28 to TRBJ1-1; possibly TRBD1 for D (6 bases). The CDR3 spans 15 residues. Trimming removed 2 bases from V and 2 bases from J, with 12 bases in between. CDR1 and CDR2 from the germline V gene are MDHEN and SYDVKM. The chain's CDR3 is CASSLPWTDNTEAFF. DNA for the CDR3: TGTGCCAGCAGTTTACCTTGGACAGATAACACTGAAGCTTTCTTT.